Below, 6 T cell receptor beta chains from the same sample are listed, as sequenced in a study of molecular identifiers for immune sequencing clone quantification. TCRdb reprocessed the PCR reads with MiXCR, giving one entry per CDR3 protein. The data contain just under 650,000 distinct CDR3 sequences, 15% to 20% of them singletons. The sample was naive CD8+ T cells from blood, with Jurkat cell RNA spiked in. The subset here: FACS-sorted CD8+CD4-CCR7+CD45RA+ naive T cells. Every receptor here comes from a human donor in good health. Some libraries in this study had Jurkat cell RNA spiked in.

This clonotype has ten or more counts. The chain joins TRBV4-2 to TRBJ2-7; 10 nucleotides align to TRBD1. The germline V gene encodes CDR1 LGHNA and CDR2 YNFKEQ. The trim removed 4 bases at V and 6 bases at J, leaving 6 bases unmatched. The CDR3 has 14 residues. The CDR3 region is CASSPGTGVSEQYF. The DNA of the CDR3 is TGTGCCAGCAGCCCCGGGACAGGGGTTAGCGAGCAGTACTTC.

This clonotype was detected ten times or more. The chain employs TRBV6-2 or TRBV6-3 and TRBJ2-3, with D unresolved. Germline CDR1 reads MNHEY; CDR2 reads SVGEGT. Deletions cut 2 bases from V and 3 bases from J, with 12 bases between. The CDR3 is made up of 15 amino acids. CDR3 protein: CASSYLVLATDTQYF. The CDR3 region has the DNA TGTGCCAGCAGTTACCTAGTCTTGGCGACAGATACGCAGTATTTT.

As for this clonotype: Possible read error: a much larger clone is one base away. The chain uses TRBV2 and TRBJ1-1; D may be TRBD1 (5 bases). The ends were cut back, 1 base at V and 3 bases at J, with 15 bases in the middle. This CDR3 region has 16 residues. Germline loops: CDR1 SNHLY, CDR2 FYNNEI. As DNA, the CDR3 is TGTGCCAGCAGTGAAGGTGGAGCCGTGGGGGACACTGAAGCTTTCTTT. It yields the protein CASSEGGAVGDTEAFF.

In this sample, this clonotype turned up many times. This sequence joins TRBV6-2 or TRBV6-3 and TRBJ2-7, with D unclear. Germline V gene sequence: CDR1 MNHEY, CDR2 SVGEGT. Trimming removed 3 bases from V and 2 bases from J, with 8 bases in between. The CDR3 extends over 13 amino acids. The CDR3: CASSYLGPYEQYF. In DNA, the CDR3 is TGTGCCAGCAGTTATTTGGGCCCCTACGAGCAGTACTTC.

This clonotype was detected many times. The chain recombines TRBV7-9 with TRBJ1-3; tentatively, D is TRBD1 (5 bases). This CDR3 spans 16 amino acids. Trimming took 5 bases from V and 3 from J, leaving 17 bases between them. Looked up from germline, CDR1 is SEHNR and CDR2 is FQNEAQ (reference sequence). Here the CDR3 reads CASSQRTQAHGNTIYF. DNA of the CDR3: TGTGCCAGCAGCCAAAGGACACAAGCGCATGGAAACACCATATATTTT.

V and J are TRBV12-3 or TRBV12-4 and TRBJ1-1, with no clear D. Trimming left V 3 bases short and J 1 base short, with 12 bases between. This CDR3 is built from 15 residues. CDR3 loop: CASSFLRSPNTEAFF. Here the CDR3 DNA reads TGTGCCAGCAGTTTTTTGAGGTCTCCGAACACTGAAGCTTTCTTT.